The T cell receptor (beta chain) under discussion was sequenced for a study of shared clonotypes between healthy human individuals. Study-wide findings and caveats: Some clonotypes were shared by all four sorted-subset donors, while others were not shared. The non-shared ones had lower generation probabilities than the shared ones. Expectations were that clonotype sharing among donors would be affected by sequencing depth. Naive subsets generally exceeded memory subsets in estimated richness.

The CDR3 has 13 residues. The germline V gene has CDR1 GTSNPN and CDR2 SVGIG (reference sequence). The ends were cut back, 0 bases at V and 5 bases at J, with 8 bases in the middle. Data came from immunoSEQ multiplex PCR; TCRdb stores just in-frame clones and leaves some out. The repertoire consists of about 1.1 million clones, with 70% to 80% occurring once and the leading ten covering 0.55% to 0.7%. For this clone: Its antigen remains unknown.

This sequence was found in a man aged 18 to 35 in good health. Some clones in this sample may be carry-over from other donors' samples. The sequencing input was memory CD4+ T cells from PBMCs. Described subset: CD45RA-negative fraction. The chain uses TRBV30 and TRBJ2-1; D remains unclear. The CDR3 spells CAWSVSPNNEQFF. CDR3 coding DNA: TGTGCCTGGAGTGTCTCCCCGAACAATGAGCAGTTCTTC.